This section outlines one TCR beta chain sequence together with its context. Antigen specificity is unknown. This sample is drawn from a study of T cells in tuberculosis. Whole-study context: Blood was taken before or within 7 days of anti-tuberculosis therapy. Study observations and caveats: The TCR-beta difference was not significant; alpha differences partly reflected length. GMM-specific TCRs were nearer to active tuberculosis alpha repertoires, suggesting expansion.

Indicated time point: new active TB diagnosis, blood taken before or within 7 days of starting treatment. Confirmation came from sputum smear and/or culture positivity for M. tuberculosis. The repertoire was sequenced with immunoSEQ multiplex PCR; TCRdb's copy has only in-frame clones and lacks some. The sample includes some 49,000 clones, 90% to 95% of them seen just once. The CDR3 runs 14 residues. Per germline, CDR1 LNHNV and CDR2 YYDKDF (reference sequence). Unmatched junction bases numbered 6, after V lost 0 bases and J lost 10 bases. The specimen comprised PBMCs, sampled at tuberculosis diagnosis. The TCR comes from an adult with tuberculosis. The V and J genes are TRBV15 and TRBJ1-2; TRBD1 aligns across 9 bases. The CDR3 spells CATSREGQGTIYTF. The CDR3 region has the DNA TGTGCCACCAGCAGAGAGGGACAGGGAACGATCTACACCTTC.